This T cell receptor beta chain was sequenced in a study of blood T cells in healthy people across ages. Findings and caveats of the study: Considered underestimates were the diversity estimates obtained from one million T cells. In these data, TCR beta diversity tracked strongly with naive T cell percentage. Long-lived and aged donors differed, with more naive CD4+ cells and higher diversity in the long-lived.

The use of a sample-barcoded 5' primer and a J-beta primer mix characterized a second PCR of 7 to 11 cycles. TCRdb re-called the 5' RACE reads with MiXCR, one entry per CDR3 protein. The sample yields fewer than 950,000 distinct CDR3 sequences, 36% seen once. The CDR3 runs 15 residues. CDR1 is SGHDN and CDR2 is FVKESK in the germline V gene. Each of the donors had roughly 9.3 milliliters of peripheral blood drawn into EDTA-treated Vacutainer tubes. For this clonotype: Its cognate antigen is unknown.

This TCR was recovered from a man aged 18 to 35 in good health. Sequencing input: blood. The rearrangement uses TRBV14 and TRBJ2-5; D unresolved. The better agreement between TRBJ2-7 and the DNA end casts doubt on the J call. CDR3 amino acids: CASSQGSYPAYEQYF. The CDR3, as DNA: TGTGCCAGCAGCCAAGGTAGCTACCCTGCCTACGAGCAGTACTTC.